These T cell receptor beta chains were read from a single sample in a study of cytomegalovirus exposure and HLA in healthy donors. Data came from immunoSEQ multiplex PCR; TCRdb stores just in-frame clones and leaves some out. The table has about 130,000 clones, about 85% seen once; the top ten hold roughly 4.1%. Sequencing was performed on PBMCs. The receptors stem from a man aged 18 to 35 in good health and CMV-seropositive. Each CDR3 is given with its conserved first and last residue. Each record gives: CDR3 DNA, CDR3 protein, clone size, V gene, J gene, D gene. A D gene is named only where the DNA matches it firmly. A clone size is listed for some rows: how often the clone was seen (once, few, many), or a class if it is expanded.

TGTGCCAGCAGCTTAGGAGGACAGAACACTGAAGCTTTCTTT	CASSLGGQNTEAFF	.	TRBV7-8	TRBJ1-1	.
TGTGCCACCCAACAGGGGGGGAACACTGAAGCTTTCTTT	CATQQGGNTEAFF	.	TRBV10-3	TRBJ1-1	TRBD1
TGCGCCAGCAGCCCGGACAGCCGGTACAATGAGCAGTTCTTC	CASSPDSRYNEQFF	few	TRBV5-1	TRBJ2-1	.
TGTGCCAGCAGCCCAAGGACTAGCCGTGAGCAGTTCTTC	CASSPRTSREQFF	few	TRBV9	TRBJ2-1	TRBD2
TGTGCCAGCAGCGTGGGTGGACAGGGGATTCGCGAGCAGTACTTC	CASSVGGQGIREQYF	.	TRBV5-4	TRBJ2-7	TRBD1
TGTGCCAGCAGTTTATGGACCGGGACAGGGGCGGGCGGGGAGCTGTTTTTT	CASSLWTGTGAGGELFF	.	TRBV27	TRBJ2-2	TRBD1
TGTGCCAGCAGCCTCTCGTCGGGACAGGGGGAAGGTGGCTACACCTTC	CASSLSSGQGEGGYTF	.	TRBV6-6	TRBJ1-2	TRBD1
TGCGCCAGCAGCCAAGACTGGGGACAAACAGGTTATGGCTACACCTTC	CASSQDWGQTGYGYTF	.	TRBV4-3	TRBJ1-2	.
TGTGCCATCAGTGATCGGCAGGGGGATGGCTACACCTTC	CAISDRQGDGYTF	.	TRBV10-3	TRBJ1-2	TRBD1
TGCAGCGTTCCATCGACAGGGGGCGACGCGGCCAAAAACATTCAGTACTTC	CSVPSTGGDAAKNIQYF	few	TRBV29-1	TRBJ2-4	TRBD1
TGTGCCAGCAGCGTCTCGAACACCGGGGAGCTGTTTTTT	CASSVSNTGELFF	many	TRBV9	TRBJ2-2	.
TGTGCCAGCAGCTTAACACCATCGGGCTACGAGCAGTACTTC	CASSLTPSGYEQYF	.	TRBV7-8	TRBJ2-7	.
TGTGCCAGTAGTATCTCCTCGAACACCGGGGAGCTGTTTTTT	CASSISSNTGELFF	.	TRBV19	TRBJ2-2	.
TGCGCCAGCAGCCAAGCGAGATCGCGCCCAGATACGCAGTATTTT	CASSQARSRPDTQYF	.	TRBV4-3	TRBJ2-3	.
TGTGCCAGCAGTCACGCCCGGACTACCTCCTCCTACGAGCAGTACTTC	CASSHARTTSSYEQYF	.	TRBV27	TRBJ2-7	.
TGTGCCAGCAGTGAATCCAGGCGGGTCGGGACCCAGTACTTC	CASSESRRVGTQYF	.	TRBV2	TRBJ2-5	.
TGTGCCAGCAGCGTAGACAGGGCCACTGAAGCTTTCTTT	CASSVDRATEAFF	few	TRBV9	TRBJ1-1	.
TGTGCCAGCAGCTTAGACCGGACTAGCGGGAGGACCGGGGAGCTGTTTTTT	CASSLDRTSGRTGELFF	.	TRBV7-2	TRBJ2-2	TRBD2
TGCGCCAGCAGTTCGGGGACAGGTTATAATTCACCCCTCCACTTT	CASSSGTGYNSPLHF	.	TRBV5-1	TRBJ1-6	TRBD1
TGTGCCAGCAGCTTGGCGGTAGGGACAAATACTAACTATGGCTACACCTTC	CASSLAVGTNTNYGYTF	.	TRBV5-6	TRBJ1-2	.
TGTGCCAGCGAATCCGACACCTCAACTAATGAAAAACTGTTTTTT	CASESDTSTNEKLFF	.	TRBV19	TRBJ1-4	.
TGCGCCAGCAGCTTGATGGGGACTAGCGGGATAGGAGAGGAGACCCAGTACTTC	CASSLMGTSGIGEETQYF	few	TRBV5-1	TRBJ2-5	TRBD2
TGTGCCAGCAGCGTAGGGGCAGGGGGAAACACTGAAGCTTTCTTT	CASSVGAGGNTEAFF	.	TRBV9	TRBJ1-1	TRBD1
TGTGCCAGCAGCTCCCCGGGGTGGGAGTACACCGGGGAGCTGTTTTTT	CASSSPGWEYTGELFF	.	TRBV11-2	TRBJ2-2	.
TGTGCCAGCAGTTATGGGATCGGGGGGAAAAACACTGAAGCTTTCTTT	CASSYGIGGKNTEAFF	.	TRBV6-6	TRBJ1-1	.
TGTGCTAGTGGTTTGGACAGGGGGTCGAGTGAGCAGTACTTC	CASGLDRGSSEQYF	.	TRBV12-5	TRBJ2-5	TRBD1
TGTGCCAGCAGCCACCGGGACAGGGAGACTGAAGCTTTCTTT	CASSHRDRETEAFF	once	TRBV7-6	TRBJ1-1	TRBD1
TGTGCCAGCAGCGAATTCACAGGGCGAGACACTGAAGCTTTCTTT	CASSEFTGRDTEAFF	.	TRBV5-6	TRBJ1-1	.
TGTGCCAGTAGTCAATGGGGAGGCATAGATACGCAGTATTTT	CASSQWGGIDTQYF	.	TRBV19	TRBJ2-3	.